The rows below give T cell receptor beta chains drawn from one sample of a study of T cell responses to AZD1222 COVID-19 vaccine. The protocol was immunoSEQ multiplex PCR, while the TCRdb copy is restricted to in-frame clones and leaves out a portion. The sample consists of more than 95,000 clones, more than 70% of them appearing once. The material sequenced was peripheral blood, taken on day 0 of AZD1222 vaccination. The receptor set was obtained from an adult in good health. Both conserved end residues are part of each CDR3. A D gene is named only where the DNA matches it firmly. Clone sizes are given selectively: once, few, many, or a class where the clone is expanded.

>TRBJ1-6|.|.|TRBV3-1/TRBV3-2
TGTGCCAGCAGCCCGGCCCGGGGGGCACCCCTCCACTTT
CASSPARGAPLHF
>TRBJ2-7|TRBD2|.|TRBV28
TGTGCCAGCACCCTAGGATCCCGGGGGGGGGAGCAGTACTTC
CASTLGSRGGEQYF
>TRBJ1-1|TRBD1|.|TRBV30
TGTGCCCGAGGGGGCAGACAGGGTAGTAGGAGGGAGCAGGCTTTCTTT
CARGGRQGSRREQAFF
>TRBJ1-1|.|.|TRBV15
TGTGCCACCAGCAGGGGTAACACTGAAGCTTTCTTT
CATSRGNTEAFF
>TRBJ1-2|.|.|TRBV27
TGTGCCAGCAGCCCGACCTATGGCTACACCTTC
CASSPTYGYTF
>TRBJ2-3|.|.|TRBV9
TGTGCCAGCAGCGTAGGAAGTGGCAGCACAGATACGCAGTATTTT
CASSVGSGSTDTQYF
>TRBJ2-3|.|.|TRBV9
TGTGCCAGCAGCGCGACAGGGCGGGAAACAGATACGCAGTATTTT
CASSATGRETDTQYF
>TRBJ2-1|.|.|TRBV27
TGTGCCAGCAGTAGGCTCAATGAGCAGTTCTTC
CASSRLNEQFF
>TRBJ1-4|.|.|TRBV2
TGTGCCAGCAGTGGCCCGCCGGCTAATGAAAAACTGTTTTTT
CASSGPPANEKLFF
>TRBJ2-7|TRBD1|once|TRBV4-1
TGCGCCAGCAGCCAACCGGGACAGACCTACGAGCAGTACTTC
CASSQPGQTYEQYF
>TRBJ2-7|TRBD1|.|TRBV2
TGTGCCGGCAGTGACCGGGACAGGACCTACGAGCAGTACTTC
CAGSDRDRTYEQYF
>TRBJ1-5|.|.|TRBV5-1
TGCGCCAGCAGCGGGGAGGGGGGTCAGCCCCAGCATTTT
CASSGEGGQPQHF
>TRBJ2-3|TRBD2|.|TRBV19
TGTGCCAGTAGTATGAAAGCGGGGGGCAACACAGATACGCAGTATTTT
CASSMKAGGNTDTQYF
>TRBJ2-3|TRBD2|.|TRBV7-2
TGTGCCAGCAGTGTCCCGGGACTAGGATTCACAGATACGCAGTATTTT
CASSVPGLGFTDTQYF
>TRBJ2-2|.|.|TRBV11-3
TGTGCCAGCAGCTTACCCCTGGGGGGAGGAAACAACACCGGGGAGCTGTTTTTT
CASSLPLGGGNNTGELFF
>TRBJ1-1|.|.|TRBV3-1/TRBV3-2
TGTGCCAGCAGCCAAAACAGGGTTGGGTTCACTGAAGCTTTCTTT
CASSQNRVGFTEAFF
>TRBJ2-7|.|.|TRBV7-9
TGTGCCAGCAGCCCAGGACAGCTCTACGAGCAGTACTTC
CASSPGQLYEQYF
>TRBJ2-3|TRBD1|.|TRBV18
TGTGCCAGCTCACTACTACCCGTACCGGGACAGGGGGAAATGTATTTT
CASSLLPVPGQGEMYF
>TRBJ2-5|TRBD2|.|TRBV30
TGTGCCTGGAGTGTCCCTAGACTAGCGGGTTATGGCGGGGAGACCCAGTACTTC
CAWSVPRLAGYGGETQYF
>TRBJ1-5|TRBD1|.|TRBV5-8
TGTGCCAGCAGCTTGGTTGAGACAGGGGGCCCTCAGCCCCAGCATTTT
CASSLVETGGPQPQHF
>TRBJ2-1|TRBD1|.|TRBV27
TGTGCCAGCAGTTTCGTCGGGACAGGGGTTCACAATGAGCAGTTCTTC
CASSFVGTGVHNEQFF
>TRBJ1-5|.|.|TRBV28
TGTGCCAGCAGGATTAGCAATCAGCCCCAGCATTTT
CASRISNQPQHF
>TRBJ2-1|TRBD1|.|TRBV7-8
TGTGCCAGCAGCTTCCGGGACAGTCTAGTCTCCTTGTACAATGAGCAGTTCTTC
CASSFRDSLVSLYNEQFF
>TRBJ2-1|TRBD2|.|TRBV3-1/TRBV3-2
TGTGCCAGCAGCCCACTAGCGGGGGGGTACAATGAGCAGTTCTTC
CASSPLAGGYNEQFF
>TRBJ1-3|.|.|TRBV18
TGTGCCAGCTCACTTACCCTCCTGGAGATCTCTGGAAACACCATATATTTT
CASSLTLLEISGNTIYF
>TRBJ2-1|TRBD1|few|TRBV10-3
TGTGCCATTGAGGGACAGAGCAATGAGCAGTTCTTC
CAIEGQSNEQFF
>TRBJ2-7|.|.|TRBV7-2
TGTGCCAGCAGCTTAGGGCCGGCAGGCGAGCAGTACTTC
CASSLGPAGEQYF
>TRBJ2-7|TRBD1|.|TRBV11-2
TGTGCCAGCAGCTTAACCGGGACAGGTACCGAGCAGTACTTC
CASSLTGTGTEQYF
>TRBJ1-2|.|.|TRBV7-2
TGTGCCAGCAGCTTAGTGGCTGACTATGGCTACACCTTC
CASSLVADYGYTF
>TRBJ2-4|.|few|TRBV7-2
TGTGCCAGCAGCTTAGGCGGGATAGCGGACATTCAGTACTTC
CASSLGGIADIQYF
>TRBJ1-1|TRBD1|.|TRBV29-1
TGCAGCGCCGGGGGGACAGGGGCTCTTATGAACACTGAAGCTTTCTTT
CSAGGTGALMNTEAFF
>TRBJ2-2|.|.|TRBV7-3
TGTGCCAGCAGCCGCTGGACCTGGGGCGGGGAGCTGTTTTTT
CASSRWTWGGELFF
>TRBJ2-3|.|.|TRBV5-4
TGTGCCAGCAGGGGGTCCGGAGATACGCAGTATTTT
CASRGSGDTQYF
>TRBJ2-3|.|.|TRBV30
TGTGCCTGGAGTGTACTGGGGCGGGCAGATACGCAGTATTTT
CAWSVLGRADTQYF
>TRBJ2-7|.|.|TRBV21-1
TGTGCCAGCAGCAAAAAGACCCCCTTGGACAGGGCGCAGTACTTC
CASSKKTPLDRAQYF
>TRBJ2-4|.|.|TRBV7-9
TGTGCCAGCAGCTTAACAGGGAGGAAATCCATTCAGTACTTC
CASSLTGRKSIQYF
>TRBJ1-5|.|once|TRBV2
TGTGCCAGCAGTAGGGACGGACCCAATCAGCCCCAGCATTTT
CASSRDGPNQPQHF